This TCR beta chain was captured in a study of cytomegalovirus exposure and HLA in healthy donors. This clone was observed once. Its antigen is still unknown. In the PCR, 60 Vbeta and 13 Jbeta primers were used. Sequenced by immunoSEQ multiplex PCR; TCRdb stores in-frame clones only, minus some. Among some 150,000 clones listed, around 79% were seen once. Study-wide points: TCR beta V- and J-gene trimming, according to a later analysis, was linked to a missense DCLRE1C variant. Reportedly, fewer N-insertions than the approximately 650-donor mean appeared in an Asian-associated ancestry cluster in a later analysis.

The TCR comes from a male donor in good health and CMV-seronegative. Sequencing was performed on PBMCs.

CDR3 sequence reads: CSVPPWGSGNHSYNEQFF. Written as DNA, the CDR3 is TGCAGCGTCCCCCCGTGGGGTAGCGGGAACCACTCCTACAATGAGCAGTTCTTC. V gene TRBV29-1 combines with J gene TRBJ2-1, with 8 bases fitting TRBD2. V trimming: 6 bases; J trimming: 0 bases; junction bases outside the gene matches: 16. CDR1 SQVTM and CDR2 ANQGSEA come from the germline V gene. The CDR3 is 18 residues long.